Listed below are T cell receptor beta chains from one sample, sequenced in a study of beta chain features in type 1 diabetes. Only in-frame clones appear in the TCRdb table, and some are missing; sequencing was by immunoSEQ multiplex PCR. The sample records 400,000 or so clones, around a tenth being singletons. The sequenced sample consisted of central memory CD4+ T cells from blood. These receptors all come from a young man with type 1 diabetes. The CDR3 runs from the conserved cysteine through the conserved F or W. The D gene is left open where the match is weak. Expanded clones are given a class, and other clones once, few, many or no size at all.

TRBV7-3	TRBJ2-7	.	.	TGTGCCAGCAGCTTATCCGCAGGGTTCGAGCAGTACTTC	CASSLSAGFEQYF
TRBV6-5	TRBJ1-4	.	.	TGTGCCAGCAGCTCATCTTTTGCAACTAATGAAAAACTGTTTTTT	CASSSSFATNEKLFF
TRBV20-1	TRBJ1-1	few	.	TGCAGTGTTGGCGCGGAAGCTTTCTTT	CSVGAEAFF
TRBV12-5	TRBJ1-1	few	.	TGTGCTAGTGGTCAGGGCGAACAGGGTAGGACTGAAGCTTTCTTT	CASGQGEQGRTEAFF
TRBV23-1	TRBJ2-7	.	TRBD2	TGCGCCAGCAGTCAATCAGGGGAACAGGCCGGGACTAGCGACACCTACGAGCAGTACTTC	CASSQSGEQAGTSDTYEQYF
TRBV28	TRBJ2-5	.	.	TGTGCCAGCAGTTTGTCAGGGGCGGTCCAAGAGACCCAGTACTTC	CASSLSGAVQETQYF
TRBV4-1	TRBJ2-7	few	.	TGCGCCAGCAGCCAAGTTGCGGGGCTCAGAGAGCAGTACTTC	CASSQVAGLREQYF
TRBV19	TRBJ1-5	.	.	TGTGCCAGTAGGCAGATGAATAGCAATCAGCCCCAGCATTTT	CASRQMNSNQPQHF
TRBV29-1	TRBJ2-2	few	TRBD2	TGCAGCGTTACCGGACTAGCGGGAGGGCCCGGGGAGCTGTTTTTT	CSVTGLAGGPGELFF
TRBV18	TRBJ2-3	.	TRBD1	TGTGCCAGCCGCGGACAGGGGACAGATACGCAGTATTTT	CASRGQGTDTQYF
TRBV7-3	TRBJ1-1	once	.	TGTGCCAGCAGCTTCGAAGGAACGGTGGCTTTCTTT	CASSFEGTVAFF
TRBV10-3	TRBJ2-5	many	.	TGTGCCACAGGGCGGGAAGAGACCCAGTACTTC	CATGREETQYF
TRBV10-3	TRBJ2-7	.	TRBD1	TGTGCCTCCTGGGACAGGGGAATGTCCTACGAGCAGTACTTC	CASWDRGMSYEQYF
TRBV6-1	TRBJ2-5	.	.	TGTGCCAGCAAGCCCCACGGGACTCAAGAGACCCAGTACTTC	CASKPHGTQETQYF
TRBV27	TRBJ2-1	.	TRBD1	TGTGCCAGCAGACAGGGGATTTACAATGAGCAGTTCTTC	CASRQGIYNEQFF
TRBV7-2	TRBJ2-5	few	TRBD2	TGTGCCAGCAGCCGTGGACTAGCGGGAGGAGAGACCCAGTACTTC	CASSRGLAGGETQYF
TRBV9	TRBJ2-5	few	.	TGTGCCAGCAGCGAGCAGGGCGGAAACCAAGAGACCCAGTACTTC	CASSEQGGNQETQYF
TRBV9	TRBJ1-5	few	.	TGTGCCAGCAGCGTAGCAACAACTTATAGCAATCAGCCCCAGCATTTT	CASSVATTYSNQPQHF
TRBV5-1	TRBJ2-4	.	.	TGCGCCAGCAGCTTAGGAGAGAACATTCAGTACTTC	CASSLGENIQYF
TRBV4-3	TRBJ1-1	once	.	TGCGCCAGCAGCCAAGAGGGGGCTGGGGGCACTGAAGCTTTCTTT	CASSQEGAGGTEAFF
TRBV11-3	TRBJ2-1	few	TRBD2	TGTGCCAGCAGCTTACGGACTAGCGGGGAGCAGTTCTTC	CASSLRTSGEQFF
TRBV14	TRBJ1-2	.	.	TGTGCCAGCAGCCCGCTGGACGGTGTCTATGGCTACACCTTC	CASSPLDGVYGYTF
TRBV7-2	TRBJ2-5	few	.	TGTGCCAGCAGCCTGGGGAGGCAAGAGACCCAGTACTTC	CASSLGRQETQYF
TRBV7-9	TRBJ1-1	few	.	TGTGCCGTCTCCTCGACAGGGAACACTGAAGCTTTCTTT	CAVSSTGNTEAFF
TRBV5-1	TRBJ1-1	.	.	TGCGCCAGCAGCTTGGAAGGGAACACTGAAGCTTTCTTT	CASSLEGNTEAFF
TRBV28	TRBJ2-3	.	TRBD2	TGTGCCAGCAGTTCCGAGGTTCTAGCGGGGAGCACAGATACGCAGTATTTT	CASSSEVLAGSTDTQYF